The 29 T cell receptor beta chains listed next were all sequenced from one sample in a study of blood T cell repertoires in COVID-19. Sequencing used immunoSEQ multiplex PCR; TCRdb keeps in-frame clones, though not all of them. The sample holds some 150,000 clones; approximately 78% are singletons and the top ten take less than 5%. Sequences were obtained from peripheral blood. These receptors came from a woman older than 75 with acute or convalescent COVID-19.

The V call is TRBV11-2, the J call TRBJ1-4, with D hard to call. Germline loops: CDR1 SGHAT, CDR2 FQNNGV. Trimming took 5 bases from V and 7 from J, leaving 17 bases between them. The CDR3 loop spans 15 amino acids. The CDR3 nucleotides are TGTGCCAGCAGCCCCGGGTTCGTGGGTCGTGAAAAACTGTTTTTT. Its protein product is CASSPGFVGREKLFF.

J is TRBJ2-7 and V is TRBV27, with D possibly TRBD1 on 5 matching bases. V shed 1 base and J shed 2 bases, with 9 bases lying between them. This CDR3 region has 14 residues. CDR1 and CDR2 (germline): MNHEY, SMNVEV (reference sequence). The CDR3 DNA sequence: TGTGCCAGCAGTTTATTGGGGCAGACCTACGAGCAGTACTTC. It encodes CASSLLGQTYEQYF.

This clone was observed a single time. This chain joins TRBV14 and TRBJ1-1; D is unclear. Germline V CDR1 and CDR2: SGHDN, FVKESK. This CDR3 has 14 residues. Trimming took off 4 bases at V and 1 base at J, with 10 bases between the two ends. The CDR3 reads CASSLLRGNTEAFF. The CDR3 nucleotides are TGTGCCAGCAGCCTCCTACGGGGGAACACTGAAGCTTTCTTT.

This chain links TRBV7-4 with TRBJ1-5; D gene uncertain. The V gene lost 5 bases and the J gene lost 3 bases, with 11 bases spanning the gap. The CDR3 runs to 14 residues. In germline, CDR1 is SGHVT, CDR2 SQSDAQ. CDR3 sequence reads: CASSANEDNQPQHF. CDR3 in DNA: TGTGCCAGCAGCGCGAACGAGGACAATCAGCCCCAGCATTTT.

The rearrangement links TRBV4-2 to TRBJ1-4; D perhaps matches TRBD1 (5 bases). Germline V gene sequence: CDR1 LGHNA, CDR2 YNFKEQ. Trimming cost V 0 bases and J 8 bases, with 22 bases left between them. The CDR3 spans 18 residues. Written as DNA, the CDR3 is TGTGCCAGCAGCCAAGAGGACACCCTCGTGGGGACTTCCGAAAAACTGTTTTTT. Its translation is CASSQEDTLVGTSEKLFF.

The chain uses TRBV23-1 and TRBJ2-4; D is uncertain. TRBV23-1 is reported as an ORF; its role is uncertain. Trimming removed 4 bases at V and 0 bases at J, with 10 bases between. This CDR3 comprises 15 residues. The CDR3 sequence is CASSLAWPAKNIQYF. DNA for the CDR3: TGCGCCAGCAGTCTGGCATGGCCAGCCAAAAACATTCAGTACTTC.

The chain recombines TRBV12-3 or TRBV12-4 with TRBJ2-7; 8 bases are shared with TRBD1. J gave up 6 bases and V 4 bases, and 5 bases lay outside the gene matches. The CDR3 spans 13 residues. The CDR3 protein is CASSSPGQGEQYF. Written as DNA, the CDR3 is TGTGCCAGCAGTTCCCCAGGACAGGGCGAGCAGTACTTC.

This chain uses TRBV19 with TRBJ2-2; D possibly corresponds to TRBD1 (5 bases). Trimming took 2 bases from V and 7 from J, leaving 17 bases between them. The CDR3 has 16 residues. CDR1 and CDR2 from the germline V gene are LNHDA and SQIVND (reference sequence). The CDR3, as DNA: TGTGCCAGTAGTATACCCGCGGCCCTGGACAACGGGGAGCTGTTTTTT. Translation gives CASSIPAALDNGELFF.

V gene TRBV11-2 combines with J gene TRBJ1-4; possibly TRBD1 for D (5 bases). The CDR3 spans 15 residues. CDR1 and CDR2 (germline): SGHAT, FQNNGV. V lost 5 bases and J lost 7, with 17 bases in between. The CDR3 reads CASSRQTDPSEKLFF. The CDR3 coding sequence is TGTGCCAGCAGCCGTCAGACAGACCCATCTGAAAAACTGTTTTTT.

The rearrangement uses TRBV7-2 and TRBJ1-1; D gene unclear. Germline V gene lookup returns CDR1 SGHTA and CDR2 FQGNSA. The CDR3 length is 15 residues. Deletions cut 2 bases from V and 0 bases from J, with 10 bases between. The CDR3 here is CASSLFGTMNTEAFF. The CDR3 DNA follows: TGTGCCAGCAGCTTATTTGGCACAATGAACACTGAAGCTTTCTTT.

The chain uses TRBV2 and TRBJ1-1; TRBD1 matches 8 bases. The junction had 4 bases not matched to a gene; V was cut back by 3 bases and J by 7 bases. Germline values: CDR1 SNHLY, CDR2 FYNNEI. The CDR3 is made up of 13 amino acids. The CDR3 here is CASSDRGLREAFF. As DNA, the CDR3 is TGTGCCAGCAGTGACAGGGGGCTTCGTGAAGCTTTCTTT.

This clone turned up a few times. The genes are TRBV6-5 and TRBJ2-7; possible D gene TRBD2, 6 bases. This CDR3 has 14 residues. V lost 5 bases, J lost 5 bases, and 16 bases lay in between. The germline gives CDR1 MNHEY, CDR2 SVGAGI. The CDR3 bases are TGTGCCAGCAGTATCGGGGGTCAGTCCAACGAGCAGTACTTC. As protein: CASSIGGQSNEQYF.

The genes are TRBV5-1 and TRBJ1-3; 7 bases match TRBD1. Germline V gene sequence: CDR1 SGHRS, CDR2 YFSETQ. This CDR3 has 15 residues. The V segment lost 4 bases and the J segment 3 bases; nucleotides outside the gene matches: 7. CDR3 residues: CASSEKGAGGNTIYF. CDR3 coding DNA: TGCGCCAGCAGCGAGAAGGGGGCTGGTGGAAACACCATATATTTT.

The chain combines TRBV11-2 with TRBJ2-2; the D is unclear. Trimming left V 0 bases short and J 8 bases short, with 13 bases between. Germline CDR1 is SGHAT and CDR2 is FQNNGV. This CDR3 spans 15 amino acids. The CDR3: CASSLDLYSIGELFF. The CDR3 nucleotides read TGTGCCAGCAGCTTAGATCTGTACTCTATAGGGGAGCTGTTTTTT.

The chain employs TRBV12-3 or TRBV12-4 and TRBJ1-2; no clear D. V was pared by 3 bases and J by 7 bases, with 9 bases between. The CDR3 totals 12 residues. CDR3 amino acids: CASSFWGGGYTF. CDR3 sequence (DNA): TGTGCCAGCAGTTTCTGGGGAGGTGGCTACACCTTC.

The chain employs TRBV5-1 and TRBJ2-7; TRBD2 matches 8 bases. Germline V gene data show CDR1 as SGHRS and CDR2 as YFSETQ. With V trimmed by 4 bases and J by 6 bases, 6 bases remained unmatched. This CDR3 region has 13 residues. CDR3 in amino acids: CASSPGGTLEQYF. The CDR3 DNA reads TGCGCCAGCAGCCCGGGGGGGACTCTCGAGCAGTACTTC.

This clone was picked up a small number of times. The V and J genes are TRBV27 and TRBJ2-1; 13 bases map to TRBD2. This CDR3 has 15 residues. Germline CDR1 reads MNHEY; CDR2 reads SMNVEV (reference sequence). Germline trimming cut 4 bases from V and 5 bases from J; bases unmatched to any gene: 2. CDR3 nucleotides: TGTGCCAGCAGTTCGACTAGCGGGGGGAACAATGAGCAGTTCTTC. This gives the protein CASSSTSGGNNEQFF.

This chain joins TRBV5-6 and TRBJ1-2, with 7 bases lining up with TRBD1. The V gene's germline CDR1 is SGHDT and CDR2 YYEEEE. The CDR3 is made up of 17 amino acids. With 5 bases clipped from V and 4 bases from J, the junction kept 17 bases outside the gene matches. CDR3 sequence: CASSSLGSGGNIYGYTF. DNA of the CDR3: TGTGCCAGCAGTTCGCTTGGGTCAGGGGGTAATATCTATGGCTACACCTTC.

The genes are TRBV7-8 and TRBJ1-6, with 12 positions matching TRBD1. Germline assignment: CDR1 SGHVS and CDR2 FQNEAQ. This CDR3 region has 18 residues. The junction had 14 bases not matched to a gene; V was cut back by 6 bases and J by 8 bases. Here the CDR3 reads CASRQGGQGARFDSPLHF. For the CDR3, the DNA is TGTGCCAGCAGACAAGGGGGACAGGGGGCTAGGTTTGATTCACCCCTCCACTTT.

The V gene is TRBV2, the J gene TRBJ1-1; weak D call: TRBD1 (5 bases). V was clipped by 7 bases and J by 3 bases, with 9 bases between them. This CDR3 has 12 residues. Germline assignment: CDR1 SNHLY and CDR2 FYNNEI. The CDR3 sequence: CASKLGDTEAFF. The CDR3 nucleotides are TGTGCCAGCAAATTAGGGGACACTGAAGCTTTCTTT.

The chain combines TRBV27 with TRBJ2-7; D gene uncertain. Germline-derived CDR1 and CDR2 are MNHEY and SMNVEV (reference sequence). V lost 5 bases and J lost 7, with 24 bases in between. This CDR3 spans 16 amino acids. The CDR3 loop reads CASSPASGDVFLEQYF. The CDR3 nucleotides read TGTGCCAGCAGTCCTGCATCCGGAGACGTCTTTTTAGAGCAGTACTTC.

The CDR3: CASTKAGASYEQYF. CDR3 sequence (DNA): TGTGCCAGCACAAAAGCGGGAGCCTCCTACGAGCAGTACTTC. V is TRBV6-5 and J is TRBJ2-7; 8 positions agree with TRBD2. Germline loops: CDR1 MNHEY, CDR2 SVGAGI. V gave up 7 bases and J gave up 0 bases; unmatched junction bases: 5. The length of the CDR3 is 14 residues.

V usage is TRBV19 and J usage is TRBJ2-3; 11 bases line up with TRBD1. The CDR3 length is 17 residues. Germline loops: CDR1 LNHDA, CDR2 SQIVND (reference sequence). Losses at the gene ends were 8 bases for V and 2 bases for J; bases not matched to a gene: 12. CDR3 bases: TGTGCCAGTCCTCTCCTTCGGGACAGGGGGACCACAGATACGCAGTATTTT. It encodes CASPLLRDRGTTDTQYF.

This clone has just a few counts. This chain uses TRBV28 with TRBJ1-1; tentative D call: TRBD1 (6 bases). CDR1 is MDHEN and CDR2 is SYDVKM in the germline V gene. With 6 bases removed from V and 3 bases from J, the gap between germline ends came to 14 bases. This CDR3 has 14 residues. CDR3 in DNA: TGTGCCAGCAGGGGAGGGGGGCGCGACACTGAAGCTTTCTTT. It is translated as CASRGGGRDTEAFF.

The chain has TRBV10-2 and TRBJ1-6; D is undetermined. Germline CDR1 and CDR2: WSHSY and SAAADI. The germline V and J ends were trimmed by 6 bases and 0 bases, with 3 bases remaining between them. The CDR3 covers 13 residues. CDR3 in amino acids: CASSLSYNSPLHF. CDR3 nucleotide sequence: TGCGCCAGCAGCCTCTCCTATAATTCACCCCTCCACTTT.

This chain connects TRBV28 to TRBJ2-3; D is uncertain. There are 13 residues in the CDR3. From germline, CDR1 is MDHEN and CDR2 SYDVKM. V was cut by 2 bases and J by 6 bases, with 9 bases left in between. CDR3: CASSLETPDTQYF. The CDR3 coding sequence is TGTGCCAGCAGTTTAGAGACTCCCGATACGCAGTATTTT.

V usage is TRBV5-6 and J usage is TRBJ1-3; D remains ambiguous. The CDR3 has 13 residues. Germline V gene lookup returns CDR1 SGHDT and CDR2 YYEEEE. The V end was cut by 3 bases, the J end by 0 bases, with 4 bases between. This CDR3 is CASSWSSGNTIYF. CDR3 coding DNA: TGTGCCAGCAGCTGGAGCTCTGGAAACACCATATATTTT.

The chain uses TRBV6-1 and TRBJ1-5, with no clear D. Germline-derived CDR1 and CDR2 are MNHNS and SASEGT. The ends were cut back, 1 base at V and 3 bases at J, with 13 bases in the middle. CDR3 size: 16 residues. In DNA form, the CDR3 reads TGTGCCAGCAGTGAAGGACGGGTTATCTTCAATCAGCCCCAGCATTTT. Protein sequence: CASSEGRVIFNQPQHF.

This clone occurred once. This rearrangement joins TRBV11-2 to TRBJ2-1; no reliable D call. This CDR3 region has 13 residues. V was cut by 5 bases and J by 7 bases, with 12 bases left in between. Germline V lookup: CDR1 SGHAT, CDR2 FQNNGV. The CDR3 spells CASSAHPWNEQFF. CDR3 in DNA: TGTGCCAGCAGCGCGCACCCGTGGAATGAGCAGTTCTTC.